Listed here are 32 T cell receptor beta chains from one sample, sequenced in a study of Ad26.COV2.S vaccination and SARS-CoV-2 variants. Measured with immunoSEQ multiplex PCR; TCRdb has only the in-frame clones, and not every one. Counted here are more than 400,000 clones, 92% occurring once; the ten biggest clones make up 1.5% to 2%. Treatment denoted: some 20 received Ad26.COV2.S at low or high dose, single or two shots; five or six received placebo; per-sample allocation not given. Sampling happened 63 days after the first vaccine or placebo injection. This specimen consisted of peripheral blood, obtained in a trial of Ad26.COV2.S vaccine versus placebo. Receptor source: a person between 18 and 65 years old who received the Ad26.COV2.S COVID-19 vaccine or a placebo.

The chain carries TRBV7-8 and TRBJ2-7; 7 bases map to TRBD2. The junction had 12 bases not matched to a gene; V was cut back by 3 bases and J by 7 bases. CDR3 size: 15 residues. Germline V gene lookup returns CDR1 SGHVS and CDR2 FQNEAQ. The CDR3 region is CASSFRRGIGWEQYF. The CDR3 DNA reads TGTGCCAGCAGCTTCAGGCGGGGGATAGGGTGGGAGCAGTACTTC.

The CDR3 region is CASSHWDSGQETQYF. The CDR3, as DNA: TGTGCCAGCAGCCACTGGGACAGTGGACAAGAGACCCAGTACTTC. The gene calls are TRBV3-1 (or the pseudogene TRBV3-2) and TRBJ2-5; 7 bases are a match to TRBD1. The CDR3 spans 15 residues. The V segment lost 3 bases and the J segment 2 bases; nucleotides outside the gene matches: 6. CDR1 and CDR2 (germline): LGHDT, YNNKEL (reference sequence).

V and J are TRBV7-9 and TRBJ2-3, with D possibly matching TRBD2 (5 bases). V shed 6 bases and J shed 1 base, with 17 bases lying between them. This CDR3 has 16 residues. Germline V CDR1 and CDR2: SEHNR, FQNEAQ (reference sequence). CDR3 in amino acids: CASSPSRGRGTDTQYF. CDR3 DNA sequence: TGTGCCAGCAGTCCCTCTCGAGGGCGGGGCACAGATACGCAGTATTTT.

The chain employs TRBV7-2 and TRBJ1-1; 10 bases fit TRBD1. There are 13 residues in the CDR3. With V trimmed by 4 bases and J by 4 bases, 0 bases remained unmatched. Germline-derived CDR1 and CDR2 are SGHTA and FQGNSA. DNA of the CDR3: TGTGCCAGCAGCTGGACAGGGGGCACTGAAGCTTTCTTT. This encodes CASSWTGGTEAFF.

This chain connects TRBV19 to TRBJ2-7, with D maybe TRBD1 (5 bases). CDR3 size: 14 residues. Germline V lookup: CDR1 LNHDA, CDR2 SQIVND (reference sequence). The V and J ends lost 1 base and 3 bases respectively, with 10 bases between them. The CDR3 is CASSIVDTGYEQYF. The CDR3 coding sequence is TGTGCCAGTAGTATAGTGGACACCGGCTACGAGCAGTACTTC.

The rearrangement links TRBV10-3 to TRBJ1-5; D might be TRBD1 (5 bases). The V end was cut by 2 bases, the J end by 12 bases, with 11 bases between. From germline, CDR1 is ENHRY and CDR2 SYGVKD. This CDR3 contains 12 residues. CDR3 in DNA: TGTGCCATCAGTGAGCAGCAGGGAGACCAGCATTTT. This encodes CAISEQQGDQHF.

Concerning this clone itself: Other DNA sequences in the sample encode the same CDR3. This chain joins TRBV27 and TRBJ2-1; 7 bases align to TRBD2. The V segment lost 2 bases and the J segment 5 bases; nucleotides outside the gene matches: 3. This CDR3 is 14 amino acids long. Germline loops: CDR1 MNHEY, CDR2 SMNVEV (reference sequence). The CDR3 DNA follows: TGTGCCAGCAGTTTAGTGGCGGGGGACAATGAGCAGTTCTTC. Residues: CASSLVAGDNEQFF.

This clone was recorded once. The chain carries TRBV7-9 and TRBJ1-2; D unclear. The V gene lost 4 bases and the J gene lost 4 bases, with 13 bases spanning the gap. CDR3 length equals 14 residues. CDR1 and CDR2 from the germline V gene are SEHNR and FQNEAQ (reference sequence). The CDR3, as DNA: TGTGCCAGCAGCTCCTTAGGGATTTTCTATGGCTACACCTTC. It yields the protein CASSSLGIFYGYTF.

This clone showed up just a few times. The chain joins TRBV18 to TRBJ1-1; TRBD1 agrees at 9 bases. CDR1 is KGHSH, CDR2 LQKENI, per germline. This CDR3 region has 15 residues. J was trimmed by 3 bases and V by 6 bases; bases with no gene match: 8. CDR3 loop: CASSPLQGADTEAFF. The CDR3 nucleotides are TGTGCCAGCTCGCCCCTACAGGGGGCTGACACTGAAGCTTTCTTT.

The CDR3 loop is CASSLAGVGGNTIYF. The DNA for the CDR3 is TGTGCCAGCAGCTTAGCGGGGGTGGGTGGAAACACCATATATTTT. The chain is built from TRBV7-8 and TRBJ1-3, with a possible D match to TRBD1 (5 bases). Germline values: CDR1 SGHVS, CDR2 FQNEAQ. V was clipped by 0 bases and J by 3 bases, with 9 bases between them. The CDR3 sequence is 15 residues long.

The V call is TRBV4-3, the J call TRBJ2-7; 11 nucleotides agree with TRBD1. This CDR3 is built from 15 residues. The germline V gene has CDR1 LGHNA and CDR2 YSLEER. After removal of 0 bases from V and 7 bases from J, the junction contained 5 bases not matched to a gene. The CDR3 protein is CASSQDSGQGGEQYF. In DNA form, the CDR3 reads TGCGCCAGCAGCCAAGACTCGGGACAGGGGGGGGAGCAGTACTTC.

A few counts support this clone. The chain links TRBV5-1 to TRBJ2-1, with no clear D. Germline V gives CDR1 SGHRS, CDR2 YFSETQ. CDR3 size: 14 residues. The V and J ends lost 0 bases and 5 bases respectively, with 9 bases between them. The CDR3 DNA follows: TGCGCCAGCAGCTTGGAAGGCGCCAACAATGAGCAGTTCTTC. This encodes CASSLEGANNEQFF.

This clone occurred once. The genes are TRBV18 and TRBJ2-3; TRBD2 matches 8 bases. V was pared by 1 base and J by 1 base, with 4 bases of the junction left unmatched. Germline V gives CDR1 KGHSH, CDR2 LQKENI. This CDR3 is built from 16 residues. CDR3 loop: CASSPRAGDGTDTQYF. The CDR3, as DNA: TGTGCCAGCTCACCACGAGCGGGGGACGGCACAGATACGCAGTATTTT.

The chain couples TRBV27 to TRBJ2-3; D not resolved. Germline CDR1 and CDR2: MNHEY and SMNVEV (reference sequence). The CDR3 consists of 14 residues. The V and J ends lost 5 bases and 0 bases respectively, with 9 bases between them. CDR3 sequence: CASSTVTSTDTQYF. The CDR3 nucleotides are TGTGCCAGCAGTACAGTCACTAGCACAGATACGCAGTATTTT.

J is TRBJ2-1 and V is TRBV6-5, with D maybe TRBD2 (7 bases). Deletions cut 8 bases from V and 7 bases from J, with 12 bases between. The CDR3 is 12 residues long. In germline, CDR1 is MNHEY, CDR2 SVGAGI. This CDR3 reads CASGGAQNEQFF. Here the CDR3 DNA reads TGTGCCAGCGGGGGGGCGCAGAATGAGCAGTTCTTC.

The chain employs TRBV5-4 and TRBJ2-1, with 11 bases lining up with TRBD2. Unmatched junction bases numbered 10, after V lost 4 bases and J lost 4 bases. This CDR3 comprises 17 residues. Looked up from germline, CDR1 is SGHNT and CDR2 is YYREEE (reference sequence). The DNA for the CDR3 is TGTGCCAGCAGCCTTAGAAAACTAGCGGGGGATTACAATGAGCAGTTCTTC. This encodes CASSLRKLAGDYNEQFF.

This clone was seen ten or more times. The CDR3 sequence: CASSQTGGANYGYTF. CDR3 DNA sequence: TGCGCCAGCAGCCAGACTGGGGGAGCTAACTATGGCTACACCTTC. This chain joins TRBV4-1 and TRBJ1-2; the D gene is possibly TRBD1 (5 bases). This CDR3 is built from 15 residues. V gave up 3 bases and J gave up 0 bases, with 11 bases separating them. Germline assignment: CDR1 MGHRA and CDR2 YSYEKL.

The CDR3 DNA sequence: TGTGCCAGCAGTCAAACTAGCGGGGGCTACAATGAGCAGTTCTTC. Translated, it gives CASSQTSGGYNEQFF. V gene TRBV6-2 or TRBV6-3 combines with J gene TRBJ2-1, with TRBD2 matching 11 bases. J lost 3 bases, V lost 5 bases, and 3 bases had no gene match. Germline CDR1 MNHEY, CDR2 SVGEGT. CDR3 length: 15 amino acids.

The chain couples TRBV7-9 to TRBJ2-7; 11 nucleotides match TRBD1. With V trimmed by 9 bases and J by 5 bases, 9 bases remained unmatched. CDR1 is SEHNR, CDR2 FQNEAQ, per germline (reference sequence). This CDR3 contains 14 residues. CDR3 DNA: TGTGCCAGTAGCCCGGGACAGGGGGTGGACGAGCAGTACTTC. Protein: CASSPGQGVDEQYF.

J is TRBJ1-2 and V is TRBV9; no clear D gene. The CDR3 runs to 13 residues. Germline-derived CDR1 and CDR2 are SGDLS and YYNGEE. Trimming cost V 4 bases and J 0 bases, with 7 bases left between them. The DNA for the CDR3 is TGTGCCAGCAGCTCCGATACTAACTATGGCTACACCTTC. It codes for CASSSDTNYGYTF.

The CDR3 protein is CASVKDPGGPYEQYF. CDR3 DNA: TGTGCCAGCGTGAAGGACCCAGGGGGCCCCTACGAGCAGTACTTC. The V call is TRBV6-5, the J call TRBJ2-7; TRBD1 aligns across 8 bases. After removal of 8 bases from V and 2 bases from J, the junction contained 11 bases not matched to a gene. The germline V gene has CDR1 MNHEY and CDR2 SVGAGI. The CDR3 covers 15 residues.

J is TRBJ1-2 and V is TRBV12-3 or TRBV12-4; D call uncertain. The CDR3 totals 12 residues. Trimming took off 3 bases at V and 3 bases at J, with 5 bases between the two ends. The CDR3 protein is CASSFEDYGYTF. CDR3 bases: TGTGCCAGCAGTTTCGAGGACTATGGCTACACCTTC.

In this sample, this clone turned up a few times. J is TRBJ1-2 and V is TRBV5-6, with D possibly being TRBD1 (5 bases). Per germline, CDR1 SGHDT and CDR2 YYEEEE. The CDR3 is made up of 14 amino acids. V lost 3 bases and J lost 5, with 14 bases in between. CDR3 loop: CASSYETGDYGYTF. The CDR3 DNA sequence: TGTGCCAGCAGCTACGAAACGGGGGATTATGGCTACACCTTC. The variable domain in full, completed from reference TRBV5-6 and TRBJ1-2, reads DAGVTQSPTHLIKTRGQQVTLRCSPKSGHDTVSWYQQALGQGPQFIFQYYEEEERQRGNFPDRFSGHQFPNYSSELNVNALLLGDSALYLCASSYETGDYGYTFGSGTRLTVV.

CDR3 DNA sequence: TGCGCCAGCAGCCAAGAGGCCAGGGTAGGGTATGGCTACACCTTC. Its translation is CASSQEARVGYGYTF. V gene TRBV4-3 combines with J gene TRBJ1-2, with D tentatively TRBD1 (5 bases). Trimming shortened V by 0 bases and J by 5 bases, and 13 bases separated the two germline ends. From germline, CDR1 is LGHNA and CDR2 YSLEER. CDR3 length: 15 residues.

The sample holds a few counts of this clone. This rearrangement joins TRBV6-6 to TRBJ1-2; tentative D call: TRBD1 (6 bases). Germline V gene sequence: CDR1 MNHNY, CDR2 SVGAGI (reference sequence). The V gene lost 6 bases and the J gene lost 3 bases, with 14 bases spanning the gap. This CDR3 contains 14 residues. The DNA of the CDR3 is TGTGCCAGCAGACAAAAAGGACAGTACTATGGCTACACCTTC. Translation: CASRQKGQYYGYTF.

The rearrangement links TRBV30 to TRBJ1-2; tentative D call: TRBD1 (5 bases). The V gene's germline CDR1 is GTSNPN and CDR2 SVGIG (reference sequence). V was trimmed by 4 bases and J by 7 bases, leaving 10 bases between them. The CDR3 length is 11 residues. The CDR3 loop is CAWKWGLGYTF. In DNA, the CDR3 is TGTGCCTGGAAATGGGGACTTGGCTACACCTTC.

The chain couples TRBV27 to TRBJ2-5, with 7 bases aligning to TRBD1. With V trimmed by 3 bases and J by 6 bases, 10 bases remained unmatched. Germline values: CDR1 MNHEY, CDR2 SMNVEV (reference sequence). This CDR3 has 15 residues. This chain's CDR3 is CASSFTPAGGQTQYF. CDR3 bases: TGTGCCAGCAGTTTCACCCCGGCAGGGGGACAGACCCAGTACTTC.

This rearrangement joins TRBV29-1 to TRBJ1-1, with TRBD1 identical over 10 bases. Per the germline V gene, CDR1 is SQVTM and CDR2 is ANQGSEA. The CDR3 is 14 residues long. Unmatched junction bases numbered 7, after V lost 3 bases and J lost 6 bases. The CDR3 DNA reads as TGCAGCGTTGAGGGGGACAGGGGAGACGCTGAAGCTTTCTTT. Protein: CSVEGDRGDAEAFF.

This chain links TRBV19 with TRBJ2-1; TRBD2 aligns across 8 bases. The germline V gene has CDR1 LNHDA and CDR2 SQIVND (reference sequence). The CDR3 extends over 20 amino acids. V was clipped by 7 bases and J by 6 bases; unmatched bases: 26. CDR3 region: CASNPPGRGGMDIRGNEQFF. In DNA, the CDR3 is TGTGCCAGTAATCCCCCCGGTCGGGGGGGCATGGACATTCGGGGCAATGAGCAGTTCTTC.

The gene calls are TRBV23-1 and TRBJ2-7; 8 bases are shared with TRBD2. TRBV23-1 is an open reading frame, and its role is uncertain. The CDR3 length is 17 residues. Trimming cost V 0 bases and J 0 bases; bases outside gene matches: 7. CDR3 sequence: CASSQSPIGGGSYEQYF. CDR3 in DNA: TGCGCCAGCAGTCAATCTCCGATCGGGGGGGGCTCCTACGAGCAGTACTTC.

This rearrangement joins TRBV18 to TRBJ2-2; 8 positions agree with TRBD1. The J segment lost 4 bases and the V segment lost 3 bases, leaving 4 bases of the junction unmatched. The CDR3 has 15 amino acids. The V gene's germline CDR1 is KGHSH and CDR2 LQKENI. CDR3 region: CASSPGQVGTGELFF. CDR3 coding DNA: TGTGCCAGCTCACCGGGACAGGTTGGCACCGGGGAGCTGTTTTTT.

The chain combines TRBV23-1 with TRBJ2-3, with 11 nucleotides matching TRBD2. TRBV23-1 carries the ORF label, with uncertain function. The trim removed 4 bases at V and 6 bases at J, leaving 12 bases unmatched. The CDR3 totals 17 residues. Here the CDR3 reads CASSPPLAGAPHDTQYF. The CDR3 nucleotides are TGCGCCAGCAGTCCTCCACTAGCGGGGGCGCCCCATGATACGCAGTATTTT.